Detailed here is one T cell receptor (beta chain). The sample originates from a study of blood T cell repertoires in COVID-19. Study-wide context: Acute and convalescent COVID-19 specimens originated in the United States, Italy and Spain. PBMCs, B-cell-depleted T cells, or T cells were the source of the cDNA or gDNA that made up the material.

The V and J ends lost 5 bases and 4 bases, in that order; junction bases with no gene match: 14. This CDR3 comprises 17 residues. Germline CDR1 reads SEHNR; CDR2 reads FQNEAQ (reference sequence). How the authors handled the data: For nucleated cells, counts were estimated from reference gene primer amplification. Repertoires were generated with immunoSEQ multiplex PCR, while TCRdb's copy carries only in-frame clones and drops some. V, J and clone size are taken as reported in that table, and D and trimming were inferred from the DNA itself. This sample yields more than 85,000 clones, of which roughly 85% are seen a single time; around 4.5% belongs to the top ten.

The sample consisted of peripheral blood. The TCR was taken from a man between 70 and 80 years old with acute or convalescent COVID-19. This chain links TRBV7-9 with TRBJ2-5; 9 bases agree with TRBD1. The CDR3 nucleotides are TGTGCCAGCAGCACTCCCGGGACAGGGATCTTAGGAGAGACCCAGTACTTC. Its protein is CASSTPGTGILGETQYF.